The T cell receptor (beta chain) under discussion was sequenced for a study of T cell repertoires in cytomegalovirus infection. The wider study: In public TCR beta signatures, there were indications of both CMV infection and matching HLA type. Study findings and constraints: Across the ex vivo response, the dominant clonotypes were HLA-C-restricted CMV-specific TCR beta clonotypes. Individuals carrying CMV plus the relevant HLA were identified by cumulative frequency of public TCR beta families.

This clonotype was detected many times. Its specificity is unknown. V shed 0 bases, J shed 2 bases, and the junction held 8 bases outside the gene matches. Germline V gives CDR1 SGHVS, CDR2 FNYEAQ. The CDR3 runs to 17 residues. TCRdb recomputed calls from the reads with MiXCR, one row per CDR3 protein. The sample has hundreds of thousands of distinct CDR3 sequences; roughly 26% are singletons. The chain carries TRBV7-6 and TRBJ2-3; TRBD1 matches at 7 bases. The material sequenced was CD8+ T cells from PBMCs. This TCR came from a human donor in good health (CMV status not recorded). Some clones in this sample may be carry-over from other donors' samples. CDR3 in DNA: TGTGCCAGCAGCTTAGCGCCCTGGACAGGAACCACAGATACGCAGTATTTT. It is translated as CASSLAPWTGTTDTQYF.